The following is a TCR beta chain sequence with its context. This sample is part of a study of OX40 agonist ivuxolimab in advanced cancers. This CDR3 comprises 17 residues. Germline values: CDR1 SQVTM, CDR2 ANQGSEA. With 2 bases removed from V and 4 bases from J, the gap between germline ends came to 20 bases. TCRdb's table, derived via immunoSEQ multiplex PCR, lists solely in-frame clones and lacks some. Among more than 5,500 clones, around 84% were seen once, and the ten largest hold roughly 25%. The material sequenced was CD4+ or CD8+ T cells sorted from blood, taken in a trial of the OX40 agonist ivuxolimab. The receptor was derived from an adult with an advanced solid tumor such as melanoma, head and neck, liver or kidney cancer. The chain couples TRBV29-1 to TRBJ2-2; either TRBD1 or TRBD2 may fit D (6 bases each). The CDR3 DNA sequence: TGCAGCGTTGAACTGGGGAGAGGGGGGTTGGTCACCGGGGAGCTGTTTTTT. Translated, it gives CSVELGRGGLVTGELFF.